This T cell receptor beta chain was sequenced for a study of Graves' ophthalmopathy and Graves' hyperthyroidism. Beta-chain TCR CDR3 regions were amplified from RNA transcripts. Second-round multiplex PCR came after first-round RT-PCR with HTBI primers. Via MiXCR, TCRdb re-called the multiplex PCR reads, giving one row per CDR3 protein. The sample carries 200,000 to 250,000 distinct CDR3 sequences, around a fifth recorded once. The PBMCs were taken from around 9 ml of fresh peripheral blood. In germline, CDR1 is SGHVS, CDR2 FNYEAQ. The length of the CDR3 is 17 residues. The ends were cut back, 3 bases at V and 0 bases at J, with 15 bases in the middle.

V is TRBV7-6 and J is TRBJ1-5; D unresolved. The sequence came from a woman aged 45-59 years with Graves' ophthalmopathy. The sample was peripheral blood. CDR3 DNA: TGTGCCAGCAGCTTTGGGGTAGTCGCCGGTAGCAATCAGCCCCAGCATTTT. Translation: CASSFGVVAGSNQPQHF.